This T cell receptor beta chain comes out of a study of blood T cells in healthy people across ages. Findings of the study overall: CMV status of donors was unknown, possibly confounding expanded clonotype changes.

Primed by a sample-barcoded 5' primer and a J-beta primer mix, a second PCR proceeded for roughly 6 to 12 cycles. In TCRdb, the 5' RACE reads were re-called with MiXCR into one record per CDR3 protein. The data hold approximately 800,000 distinct CDR3 sequences, with around 24% observed a single time. The CDR3 extends over 12 amino acids. The V gene's germline CDR1 is SNHLY and CDR2 FYNNEI. This clonotype was observed a few times. Its specificity is unknown. At one boundary the junction diverges from the germline segment, which might be a read error. Separately, the same data were catalogued under a study of T cells of mothers and their children. Per that paper: Samples came from a few healthy Caucasian mothers and their six children. Researchers report slightly higher, though non-significant, overlap in related mother-child pairs than in unrelated pairs.

The source material was blood. This sequence was found in a boy aged 10-17 years in good health. The chain is built from TRBV2 and TRBJ2-5, with 8 positions matching TRBD2. Here the CDR3 reads CASSPTSGGEVF. CDR3 coding DNA: TGTGCCAGCAGTCCTACTAGCGGCGGGGAGGTCTTC.